This T cell receptor (beta chain) is drawn from a study of T cells in Graves' hyperthyroidism and ophthalmopathy. Study background: Specimen type is peripheral blood, collected at initial diagnosis prior to any treatment.

It was uncontrolled infection, other autoimmune disease, pregnancy or lactation that excluded patients. This clonotype was observed a few times. Its antigen is not identified. Study-wide results and limits: Prediction of ophthalmopathy progression came a median roughly 7.1 months pre-onset. Blood shared most expanded thyroid clonotypes above 0.001.

Amplification yielded TCR beta CDR3 regions, with RNA transcripts as the source. A first-round RT-PCR of the TCR CDR3 used the HTBI primer set. TCRdb recomputed calls from the multiplex PCR reads with MiXCR, one row per CDR3 protein. The repertoire holds around 540,000 distinct CDR3 sequences, with 15% to 20% as singletons. The sequence came from a woman aged 25 to 39 with Graves' ophthalmopathy. What was sequenced was blood.

The CDR3 reads CATSRDFSGAQETQYF. CDR3 bases: TGTGCCACCAGCAGAGATTTTAGCGGGGCCCAAGAGACCCAGTACTTC. This sequence joins TRBV15 and TRBJ2-5, with TRBD2 matching 8 bases. This CDR3 spans 16 amino acids. The V gene's germline CDR1 is LNHNV and CDR2 YYDKDF (reference sequence). J gave up 1 base and V 0 bases, and 4 bases lay outside the gene matches.